The next 8 T cell receptor beta chains were all read from a single sample in a study of CD8 T cells in Susac syndrome. Reverse transcription of roughly 0.5 to 1 ug RNA used random hexamers. TCRdb re-called the immunoSEQ multiplex PCR reads through MiXCR, storing one row per CDR3 protein. The sample lists about 130,000 distinct CDR3 sequences, over 90% seen once, with roughly 0.12% in the top ten. Sample: CD4+ T cells from PBMCs. The origin of the receptors is a human donor in good health.

This clonotype was detected only once. The chain has TRBV19 and TRBJ2-2; D possibly uses TRBD1 or TRBD2 (5 bases each). Germline V gene sequence: CDR1 LNHDA, CDR2 SQIVND (reference sequence). The CDR3 spans 13 residues. V lost 3 bases and J 3 bases, leaving 5 bases between the germline ends. CDR3 amino acids: CASSMGDTGELFF. The CDR3 nucleotides are TGTGCCAGTAGTATGGGGGACACCGGGGAGCTGTTTTTT.

This chain uses TRBV27 with TRBJ2-7; 8 nucleotides match TRBD1. CDR1 MNHEY and CDR2 SMNVEV come from the germline V gene (reference sequence). V lost 4 bases to trimming and J lost 2 bases; unmatched junction nucleotides: 4. The CDR3 sequence is 14 residues long. CDR3 region: CASSSPGQAYEQYF. The CDR3 nucleotides are TGTGCCAGCAGTTCTCCGGGACAGGCCTACGAGCAGTACTTC.

The V call is TRBV3-1, the J call TRBJ1-5, with a weak D call TRBD1 (6 bases). Germline V gene sequence: CDR1 LGHDT, CDR2 YNNKEL (reference sequence). This CDR3 has 14 amino acids. V lost 2 bases and J lost 6, with 11 bases in between. CDR3 protein: CASSQTGLAQPQHF. CDR3 nucleotides: TGTGCCAGCAGCCAAACAGGGTTGGCTCAGCCCCAGCATTTT.

The chain is built from TRBV11-2 and TRBJ2-7; D is unclear. Germline CDR1 and CDR2: SGHAT and FQNNGV. The CDR3 is 12 amino acids. V gave up 7 bases and J gave up 7 bases, with 14 bases separating them. CDR3 DNA: TGTGCCAGCACACCACTTCTTCCGGAGCAGTACTTC. This sequence encodes CASTPLLPEQYF.

CDR3 nucleotide sequence: TGTGCCAGCAGGGCTTTTCAAAGGGGAGGGCCATTTACCTACGAGCAGTACTTC. Protein sequence: CASRAFQRGGPFTYEQYF. V and J are TRBV27 and TRBJ2-7; TRBD2 agrees at 7 bases. Losses at the gene ends were 6 bases for V and 2 bases for J; bases not matched to a gene: 19. Germline assignment: CDR1 MNHEY and CDR2 SMNVEV (reference sequence). There are 18 residues in the CDR3.

The chain employs TRBV3-1 and TRBJ1-2, with TRBD1 as a possible D gene (6 bases). This CDR3 is 12 amino acids long. V shed 6 bases and J shed 7 bases, with 12 bases lying between them. Germline V gene sequence: CDR1 LGHDT, CDR2 YNNKEL (reference sequence). CDR3 in amino acids: CASSTGTSGYTF. CDR3 in DNA: TGTGCCAGCAGTACAGGGACGTCTGGCTACACCTTC.

The chain combines TRBV27 with TRBJ2-2; D may be TRBD1 (5 bases). V gave up 0 bases and J gave up 5 bases, with 10 bases separating them. The CDR3 length is 15 residues. Per germline, CDR1 MNHEY and CDR2 SMNVEV (reference sequence). The CDR3 bases are TGTGCCAGCAGTTTATCATGGACACGGACCGGGGAGCTGTTTTTT. Residues: CASSLSWTRTGELFF.

The chain carries TRBV2 and TRBJ2-7; TRBD2 might be the D (5 bases). Trimming stripped 7 bases from V and 7 bases from J, with 20 bases between. This CDR3 is built from 14 residues. Looked up from germline, CDR1 is SNHLY and CDR2 is FYNNEI. The CDR3 DNA reads TGTGCCAGCACCGGCATACTTCGGACTGGGGAGCAGTACTTC. Protein sequence: CASTGILRTGEQYF.